The rows below give T cell receptor beta chains drawn from one sample of a study of Tregs in tolerant kidney transplant recipients. The table came from immunoSEQ multiplex PCR; TCRdb's copy has only in-frame clones and leaves some out. The sample lists around 74,000 clones, nearly 98% occurring once. Sequencing was performed on CD4+ T cells from blood, taken before the transplant. The receptors come from a human donor who received a combined kidney and bone marrow transplant. The CDR3 runs from the conserved cysteine through the conserved F or W. Each record gives: CDR3 protein, CDR3 DNA, V gene, CDR3 length, clone size, J gene, D gene. A D gene is named only where the DNA matches it firmly. A row's size may be missing; if present it is once, few, many or a size class.

CASSSRLAYSSYNEQFF TGTGCCAGCAGCTCAAGACTAGCCTACAGCTCCTACAATGAGCAGTTCTTC TRBV7-9 17 NA TRBJ2-1 TRBD2
CASSQAGSGADTGELFF TGTGCCAGCAGCCAAGCTGGTAGCGGGGCGGACACCGGGGAGCTGTTTTTT TRBV4-2 17 NA TRBJ2-2 TRBD2
CASSLDRHTDTQYF TGTGCCAGCAGTTTGGACAGACACACAGATACGCAGTATTTT TRBV27 14 NA TRBJ2-3 NA
CASSPAVNTEAFF TGTGCCAGCTCACCGGCAGTGAACACTGAAGCTTTCTTT TRBV18 13 NA TRBJ1-1 NA
CSASPNYEQYF TGCAGTGCTAGTCCCAACTACGAGCAGTACTTC TRBV20-1 11 NA TRBJ2-7 NA
CASSLSGGRGEQYF TGTGCCAGTAGTTTGAGCGGGGGCCGAGGGGAGCAGTACTTC TRBV19 14 NA TRBJ2-7 TRBD2
CASSVEPNGEKLFF TGTGCCAGCAGCGTAGAACCTAATGGTGAAAAACTGTTTTTT TRBV9 14 once TRBJ1-4 NA
CAPPEEGLGANVLTF TGTGCCCCCCCGGAGGAGGGGCTCGGGGCCAACGTCCTGACTTTC TRBV30 15 NA TRBJ2-6 NA
CASSPSGDVHYGYTF TGTGCCAGCTCACCCTCAGGGGATGTGCACTATGGCTACACCTTC TRBV18 15 NA TRBJ1-2 NA
CASSRGQGRGYTF TGTGCCAGCAGTAGGGGACAGGGACGTGGCTACACCTTC TRBV2 13 NA TRBJ1-2 TRBD1
CASSYGQQNTEAFF TGTGCCAGCAGTTACGGACAGCAGAACACTGAAGCTTTCTTT TRBV6-6 14 NA TRBJ1-1 NA
CASSYSQSTDTQYF TGTGCCAGCAGTTACTCTCAAAGCACAGATACGCAGTATTTT TRBV6-5 14 NA TRBJ2-3 NA
CASSPFVPRGLFYEQYF TGTGCCAGCTCACCCTTTGTACCCCGGGGACTATTCTACGAGCAGTACTTC TRBV18 17 NA TRBJ2-7 TRBD2
CASRWDWGEYQPQHF TGTGCCAGCAGATGGGACTGGGGAGAATATCAGCCCCAGCATTTT TRBV6-1 15 NA TRBJ1-5 NA
CASSAYSLTQYF TGTGCCAGCAGCGCCTATTCCCTTACGCAGTATTTT TRBV7-2 12 once TRBJ2-3 NA
CASSLHGQWTGELFF TGCGCCAGCAGCTTGCACGGTCAATGGACCGGGGAGCTGTTTTTT TRBV5-1 15 NA TRBJ2-2 NA
CASMREGSSETQYF TGCGCCAGCATGCGAGAGGGTTCCTCTGAGACCCAGTACTTC TRBV5-1 14 NA TRBJ2-5 NA
CASSFLRSAGDLQETQYF TGCGCCAGCAGCTTTTTAAGGTCGGCAGGGGATCTTCAAGAGACCCAGTACTTC TRBV5-1 18 NA TRBJ2-5 NA
CAWSVGVVHRPYEQYF TGTGCCTGGAGTGTAGGGGTGGTACATCGCCCCTACGAGCAGTACTTC TRBV30 16 NA TRBJ2-7 NA
CASSPVSGRALGELFF TGTGCCAGCAGCCCAGTCAGCGGGAGGGCCCTCGGGGAGCTGTTTTTT TRBV7-2 16 NA TRBJ2-2 TRBD2
CASSGRGGLNNSPLHF TGTGCCAGCAGCGGGCGGGGGGGCCTTAATAATTCACCCCTCCACTTT TRBV5-4 16 NA TRBJ1-6 NA
CASSQVITGNYEQYF TGCGCCAGCAGCCAAGTTATTACAGGGAACTACGAGCAGTACTTC TRBV4-3 15 NA TRBJ2-7 NA
CASSPPLSRETQYF TGTGCCAGCTCACCACCATTATCGCGAGAGACCCAGTACTTC TRBV18 14 once TRBJ2-5 NA
CASSAWGGNTEAFF TGTGCCAGCAGTGCCTGGGGGGGGAACACTGAAGCTTTCTTT TRBV6-5 14 once TRBJ1-1 NA
CAIGLTASGTGGFGANVLTF TGTGCCATCGGCCTGACGGCGTCCGGGACAGGGGGCTTTGGGGCCAACGTCCTGACTTTC TRBV10-3 20 NA TRBJ2-6 TRBD1
CASWGQGAGYGYTF TGTGCCAGCTGGGGACAGGGGGCCGGCTATGGCTACACCTTC TRBV6-1 14 NA TRBJ1-2 TRBD1
CASSLAGVQRPNTGELFF TGCGCCAGCAGCTTGGCCGGGGTCCAGCGCCCGAACACCGGGGAGCTGTTTTTT TRBV5-1 18 NA TRBJ2-2 NA
CASSLLQGSDTQYF TGTGCCAGCAGCTTGCTGCAGGGCTCCGATACGCAGTATTTT TRBV5-4 14 NA TRBJ2-3 NA
CASSIGGGSNYGYTF TGTGCCAGTAGTATAGGGGGGGGATCTAACTATGGCTACACCTTC TRBV19 15 NA TRBJ1-2 NA
CASSIAGHSSYEQYF TGTGCCAGTAGTATTGCCGGACACAGCTCCTACGAGCAGTACTTC TRBV19 15 NA TRBJ2-7 NA
CASSYSGTGHQPQHF TGTGCCAGCAGCTACAGCGGGACGGGGCATCAGCCCCAGCATTTT TRBV7-9 15 once TRBJ1-5 NA
CASSPDSNYGYTF TGTGCCAGCAGCCCTGACAGCAACTATGGCTACACCTTC TRBV11-2 13 NA TRBJ1-2 NA
CASSPTGPPVPYEQYF TGTGCCAGCTCACCGACAGGGCCCCCGGTCCCCTACGAGCAGTACTTC TRBV18 16 NA TRBJ2-7 TRBD1
CASSSGQGANTGELFF TGTGCCAGCAGCTCCGGACAGGGGGCGAACACCGGGGAGCTGTTTTTT TRBV7-3 16 once TRBJ2-2 TRBD1
CASSFLTGISGNTIYF TGTGCCAGCAGTTTTCTGACAGGGATATCTGGAAACACCATATATTTT TRBV2 16 NA TRBJ1-3 TRBD1
CASSLAGGAGYTF TGTGCCAGCAGCTTGGCGGGGGGGGCTGGCTACACCTTC TRBV5-6 13 NA TRBJ1-2 NA
CASSLELAGGPEQFF TGTGCCAGCAGCTTAGAACTAGCGGGAGGGCCAGAGCAGTTCTTC TRBV11-2 15 NA TRBJ2-1 TRBD2
CASSLASWETQYF TGTGCCAGCAGCTTAGCGAGCTGGGAGACCCAGTACTTC TRBV7-2 13 NA TRBJ2-5 NA
CASSPWLAGTYLDNEQFF TGTGCCAGCTCACCATGGCTAGCGGGAACGTATCTGGACAATGAGCAGTTCTTC TRBV18 18 NA TRBJ2-1 TRBD2
CAWSTLTYNEQFF TGTGCCTGGAGTACCCTAACCTACAATGAGCAGTTCTTC TRBV30 13 NA TRBJ2-1 NA